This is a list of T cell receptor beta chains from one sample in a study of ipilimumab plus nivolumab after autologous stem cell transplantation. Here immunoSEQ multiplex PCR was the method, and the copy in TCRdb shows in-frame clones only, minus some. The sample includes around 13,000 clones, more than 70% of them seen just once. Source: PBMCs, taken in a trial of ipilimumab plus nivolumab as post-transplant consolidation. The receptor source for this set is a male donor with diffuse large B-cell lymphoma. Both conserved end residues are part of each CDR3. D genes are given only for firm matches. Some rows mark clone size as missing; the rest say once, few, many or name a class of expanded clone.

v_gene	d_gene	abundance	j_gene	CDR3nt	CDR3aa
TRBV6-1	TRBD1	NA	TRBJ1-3	TGTGCCAGCAGTGTGGGACAGCCACACTCTGGAAACACCATATATTTT	CASSVGQPHSGNTIYF
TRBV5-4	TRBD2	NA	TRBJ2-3	TGTGCCAGCAGCACTAGCGGGGGGGCTGAAGATACGCAGTATTTT	CASSTSGGAEDTQYF
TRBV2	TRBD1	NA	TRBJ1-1	TGTGCCACCATGCAACAGGGGGCCACTGAAGCTTTCTTT	CATMQQGATEAFF
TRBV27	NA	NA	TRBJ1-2	TGTGCCAGCAGTTTTGGCGGGGTCTATGGCTACACCTTC	CASSFGGVYGYTF
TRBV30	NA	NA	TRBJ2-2	TGTGCCTGGAGTGTATTCACCTACACCGGGGAGCTGTTTTTT	CAWSVFTYTGELFF
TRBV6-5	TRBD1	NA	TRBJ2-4	TGTGCCACTAGGGGGCGCCGGGGCATTCAGTACTTC	CATRGRRGIQYF
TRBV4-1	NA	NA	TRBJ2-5	TGCGCCAGCAGCCAAGTTCCCGGGGCCCCCGGGCAAGAGACCCAGTACTTC	CASSQVPGAPGQETQYF
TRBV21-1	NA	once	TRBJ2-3	TGTGCCAGCAGCCAGAGACAGGGCGGGGATACGCAGTATTTT	CASSQRQGGDTQYF
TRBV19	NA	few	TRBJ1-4	TGTGCCAGTAGTGCGACAGGAGGAACTAATGAAAAACTGTTTTTT	CASSATGGTNEKLFF
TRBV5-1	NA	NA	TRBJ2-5	TGCGCCAGCAGCCCGCCAGGGGTAGAGACCCAGTACTTC	CASSPPGVETQYF
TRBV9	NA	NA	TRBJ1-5	TGTGCCAGCAGCGTAGGGGGGGTGCAGCCCCAGCATTTT	CASSVGGVQPQHF
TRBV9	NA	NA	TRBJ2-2	TGTGCCAGCAGCCACTACAGGGATGGTAACACCGGGGAGCTGTTTTTT	CASSHYRDGNTGELFF
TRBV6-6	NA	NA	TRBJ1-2	TGTGCCAGCATGGGGATGGGGGAGAGGGGTTCTGGCTACGCCTTC	CASMGMGERGSGYAF
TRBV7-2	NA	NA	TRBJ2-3	TGTGCCAGCAGCCCTACGTATACCTATAGCACAGATACGCAGTATTTT	CASSPTYTYSTDTQYF
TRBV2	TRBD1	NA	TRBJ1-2	TGTGCCAGCAGGGGACAGGGACCATATGGCTACACCTTC	CASRGQGPYGYTF
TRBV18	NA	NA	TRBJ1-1	TGTGCCAGCTCACCCTTAGTTGGCGCCCTGAACACTGAAGCCTTCTTT	CASSPLVGALNTEAFF
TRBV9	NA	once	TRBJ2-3	TGTGCCAGCAGCGTAGGAGGCACCACTAGCACAGATACGCAGTATTTT	CASSVGGTTSTDTQYF
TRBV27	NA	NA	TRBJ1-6	TGTGCCAGCAGCCCGGGGGCCAATAATTCACCCCTCCACTTT	CASSPGANNSPLHF
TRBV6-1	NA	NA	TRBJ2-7	TGTGCCAGCAGTGAATCGTTAGGGGGCTACGAGCAGTACTTC	CASSESLGGYEQYF
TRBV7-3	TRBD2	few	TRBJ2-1	TGTGCCAGCAGCTTAGGGATAGCGGGGTACAATGAGCAGTTCTTC	CASSLGIAGYNEQFF
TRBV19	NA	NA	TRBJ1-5	TGTGCCAGTAGTATACAAGCGGGTGGCAATCAGCCCCAGCATTTT	CASSIQAGGNQPQHF
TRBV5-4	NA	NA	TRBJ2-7	TGTGCCAGCAGCTTGGCACAGACCCGTAGCCTTTACGAGCAGTACTTC	CASSLAQTRSLYEQYF
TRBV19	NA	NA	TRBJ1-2	TGTGCCAGTAGTATGTTAGGAGGCCTGTCTCGTTGGGCCTTC	CASSMLGGLSRWAF
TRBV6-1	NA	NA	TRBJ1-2	TGTGCCAGCAGCGACCTTTATGGCTACACCTTC	CASSDLYGYTF
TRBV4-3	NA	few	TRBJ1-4	TGCGCCAGCTTAGGGATGTATGAAAAACTGTTTTTT	CASLGMYEKLFF
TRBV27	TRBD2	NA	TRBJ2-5	TGTGCCATCTTACTAGCGGGGAATGAGACCCAGTACTTC	CAILLAGNETQYF
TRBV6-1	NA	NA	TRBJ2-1	TGTGCCAGCGAGCGGAACCCCGGGAATGAGCAGTTCTTC	CASERNPGNEQFF
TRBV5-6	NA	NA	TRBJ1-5	TGTGCCAGCAGCTTGGCGGAAACCCCGAATCAGCCCCAGCATTTT	CASSLAETPNQPQHF
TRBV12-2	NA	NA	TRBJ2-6	TGTGCAAGTCGCGAAGGGCCGATCACACAAAGTCGGGCCAACGTCCTGACTTTC	CASREGPITQSRANVLTF
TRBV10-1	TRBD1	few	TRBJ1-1	TGCGCCAGCAGTGAGGATCCGGGACAGGGAGCTTTCTTT	CASSEDPGQGAFF
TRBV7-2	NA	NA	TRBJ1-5	TGTGCCAGCAGCCTATCCCGACTTTCTGGGGGCAATCAGCCCCAGCATTTT	CASSLSRLSGGNQPQHF